This TCR beta chain was sequenced in a study of T cell responses to AZD1222 COVID-19 vaccine. Study-level results: Vaccine-associated CD4 TCRs spanned spike, dominant at 160-218 and 743-854. Just a handful of AZD1222 recipients were seropositive at baseline.

Clones were read by immunoSEQ multiplex PCR, and TCRdb kept only the in-frame ones, dropping some. Found here are roughly 150,000 clones, 91% of them singletons; the top ten hold roughly 3.8%. With regard to this clone: Its antigen remains unknown.

The germline gives CDR1 PRHDT, CDR2 FYEKMQ (reference sequence). The CDR3 loop spans 14 amino acids. Trimming took off 9 bases at V and 3 bases at J, with 17 bases between the two ends. The origin of this receptor is an adult who received the AZD1222 COVID-19 vaccine. The genes are TRBV13 and TRBJ1-1, with D uncertain. The specimen comprised peripheral blood, sampled 28 days after the second AZD1222 dose. CDR3 nucleotide sequence: TGTGCCAGTAGGACCCGGGGAGAGTACACTGAAGCTTTCTTT. This codes for CASRTRGEYTEAFF.